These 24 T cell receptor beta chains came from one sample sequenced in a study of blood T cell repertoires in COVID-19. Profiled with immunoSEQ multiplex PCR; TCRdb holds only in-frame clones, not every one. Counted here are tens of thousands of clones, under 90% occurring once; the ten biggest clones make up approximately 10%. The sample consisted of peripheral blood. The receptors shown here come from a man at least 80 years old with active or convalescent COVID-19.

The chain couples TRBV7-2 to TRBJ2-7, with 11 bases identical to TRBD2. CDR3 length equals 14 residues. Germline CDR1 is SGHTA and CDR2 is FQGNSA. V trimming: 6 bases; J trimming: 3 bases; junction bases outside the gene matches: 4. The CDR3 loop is CASSEGLAVYEQYF. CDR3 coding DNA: TGTGCCAGCAGTGAGGGACTAGCGGTCTACGAGCAGTACTTC.

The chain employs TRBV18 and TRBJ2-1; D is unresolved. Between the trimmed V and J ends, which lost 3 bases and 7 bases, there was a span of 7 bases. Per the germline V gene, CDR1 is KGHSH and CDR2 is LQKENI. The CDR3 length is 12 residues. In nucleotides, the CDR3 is TGTGCCAGCTCACCGCTAGATAATGAGCAGTTCTTC. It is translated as CASSPLDNEQFF.

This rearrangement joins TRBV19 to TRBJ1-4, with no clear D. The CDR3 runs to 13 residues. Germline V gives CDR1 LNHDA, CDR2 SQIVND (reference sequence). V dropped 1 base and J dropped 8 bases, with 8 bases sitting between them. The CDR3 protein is CASSIARGEKLFF. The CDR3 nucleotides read TGTGCCAGTAGTATAGCAAGAGGCGAAAAACTGTTTTTT.

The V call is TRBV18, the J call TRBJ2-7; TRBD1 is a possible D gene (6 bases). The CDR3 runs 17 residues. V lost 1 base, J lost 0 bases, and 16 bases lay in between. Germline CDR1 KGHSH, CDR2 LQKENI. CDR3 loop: CASSPLSGTPGSYEQYF. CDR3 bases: TGTGCCAGCTCACCACTGTCCGGGACACCCGGCTCCTACGAGCAGTACTTC.

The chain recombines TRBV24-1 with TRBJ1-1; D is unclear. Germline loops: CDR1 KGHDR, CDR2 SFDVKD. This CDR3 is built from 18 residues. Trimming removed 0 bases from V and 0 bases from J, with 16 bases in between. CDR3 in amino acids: CATSDLQLVTPMNTEAFF. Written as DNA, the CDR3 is TGTGCCACCAGTGATTTGCAATTAGTCACCCCGATGAACACTGAAGCTTTCTTT.

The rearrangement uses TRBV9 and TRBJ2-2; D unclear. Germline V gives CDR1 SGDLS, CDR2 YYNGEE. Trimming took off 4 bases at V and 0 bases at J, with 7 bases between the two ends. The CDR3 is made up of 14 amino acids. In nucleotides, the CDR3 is TGTGCCAGCAGCTTCGGGTCGAACACCGGGGAGCTGTTTTTT. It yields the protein CASSFGSNTGELFF.

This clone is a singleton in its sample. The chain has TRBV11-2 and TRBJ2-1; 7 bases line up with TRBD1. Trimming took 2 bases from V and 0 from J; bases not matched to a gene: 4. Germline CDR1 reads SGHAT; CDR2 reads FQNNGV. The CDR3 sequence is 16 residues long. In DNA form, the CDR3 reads TGTGCCAGCAGCTTACGGGACAGCTACTCCTACAATGAGCAGTTCTTC. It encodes CASSLRDSYSYNEQFF.

The CDR3: CASSLVDTGLDNSPLHF. CDR3 bases: TGTGCCAGCAGCTTAGTTGATACAGGGTTGGATAATTCACCCCTCCACTTT. The rearrangement uses TRBV7-9 and TRBJ1-6; a possible D gene is TRBD1 (6 bases). V lost 1 base to trimming and J lost 5 bases, with 15 bases between them. Germline V CDR1 and CDR2: SEHNR, FQNEAQ (reference sequence). This CDR3 is built from 17 residues.

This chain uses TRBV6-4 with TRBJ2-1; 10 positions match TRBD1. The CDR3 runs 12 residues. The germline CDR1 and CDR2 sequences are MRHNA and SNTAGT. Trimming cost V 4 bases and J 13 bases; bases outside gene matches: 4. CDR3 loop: CASSADRGVQFF. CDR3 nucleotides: TGTGCCAGCAGTGCGGACAGGGGGGTACAGTTCTTC.

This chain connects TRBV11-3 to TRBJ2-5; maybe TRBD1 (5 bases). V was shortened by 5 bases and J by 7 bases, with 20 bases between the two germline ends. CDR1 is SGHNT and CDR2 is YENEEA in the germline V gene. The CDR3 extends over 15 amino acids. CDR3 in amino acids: CASSPGVAREATQYF. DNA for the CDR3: TGTGCCAGCAGCCCCGGAGTTGCCAGGGAAGCGACCCAGTACTTC.

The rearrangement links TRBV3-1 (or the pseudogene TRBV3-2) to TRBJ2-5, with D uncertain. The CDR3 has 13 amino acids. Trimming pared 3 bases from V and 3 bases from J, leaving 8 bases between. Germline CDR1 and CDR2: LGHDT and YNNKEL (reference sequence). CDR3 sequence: CASSHWAEETQYF. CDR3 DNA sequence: TGTGCCAGCAGCCATTGGGCAGAAGAGACCCAGTACTTC.

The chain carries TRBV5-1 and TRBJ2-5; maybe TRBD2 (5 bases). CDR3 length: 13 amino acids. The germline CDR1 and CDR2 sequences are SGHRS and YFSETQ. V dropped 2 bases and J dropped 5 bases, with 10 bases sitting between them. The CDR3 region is CASSFGDLETQYF. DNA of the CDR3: TGCGCCAGCAGCTTCGGGGATTTGGAGACCCAGTACTTC.

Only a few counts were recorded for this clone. The CDR3 nucleotides read TGTGCCAGTAGTACGACAGCTATATGGGAGCAGTTCTTC. As protein: CASSTTAIWEQFF. The V and J genes are TRBV19 and TRBJ2-1; D perhaps matches TRBD1 (5 bases). V lost 4 bases, J lost 10 bases, and 14 bases lay in between. CDR1 and CDR2 (germline): LNHDA, SQIVND (reference sequence). There are 13 residues in the CDR3.

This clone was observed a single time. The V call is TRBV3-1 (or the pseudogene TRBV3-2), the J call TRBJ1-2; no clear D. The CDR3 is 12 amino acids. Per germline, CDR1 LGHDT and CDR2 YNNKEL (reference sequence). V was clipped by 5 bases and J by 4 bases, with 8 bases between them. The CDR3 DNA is TGTGCCAGCAGCTCCCGAGCCTATGGCTACACCTTC. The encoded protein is CASSSRAYGYTF.

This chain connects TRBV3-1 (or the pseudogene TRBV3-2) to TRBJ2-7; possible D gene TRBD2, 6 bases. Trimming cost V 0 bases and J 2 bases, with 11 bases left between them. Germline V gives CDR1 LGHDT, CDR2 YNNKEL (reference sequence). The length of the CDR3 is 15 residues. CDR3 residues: CASSQDASVPYEQYF. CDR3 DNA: TGTGCCAGCAGCCAAGATGCTAGCGTACCCTACGAGCAGTACTTC.

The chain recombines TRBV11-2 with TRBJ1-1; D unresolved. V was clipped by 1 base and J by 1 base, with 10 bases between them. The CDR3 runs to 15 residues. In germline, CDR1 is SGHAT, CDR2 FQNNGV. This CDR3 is CASSLVTRRNTEAFF. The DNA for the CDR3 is TGTGCCAGCAGCTTAGTGACGCGGAGGAACACTGAAGCTTTCTTT.

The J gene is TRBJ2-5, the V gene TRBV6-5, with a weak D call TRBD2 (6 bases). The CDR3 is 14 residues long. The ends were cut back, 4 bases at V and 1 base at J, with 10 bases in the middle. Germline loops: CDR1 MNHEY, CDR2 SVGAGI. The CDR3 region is CASSSSSAQETQYF. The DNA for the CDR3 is TGTGCCAGCAGTTCCTCTAGCGCCCAAGAGACCCAGTACTTC.

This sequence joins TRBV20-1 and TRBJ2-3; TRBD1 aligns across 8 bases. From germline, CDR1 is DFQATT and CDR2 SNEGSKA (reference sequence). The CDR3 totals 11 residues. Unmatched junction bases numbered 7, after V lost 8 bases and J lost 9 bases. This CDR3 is CSRRQGRTQYF. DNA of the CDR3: TGCAGTCGACGACAGGGGCGGACGCAGTATTTT.

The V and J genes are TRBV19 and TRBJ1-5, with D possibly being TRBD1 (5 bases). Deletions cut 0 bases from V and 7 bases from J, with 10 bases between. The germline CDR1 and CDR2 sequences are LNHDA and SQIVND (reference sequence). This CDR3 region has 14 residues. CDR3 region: CASSIEGGWQPQHF. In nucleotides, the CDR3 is TGTGCCAGTAGTATAGAGGGGGGGTGGCAGCCCCAGCATTTT. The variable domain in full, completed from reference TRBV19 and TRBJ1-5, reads DGGITQSPKYLFRKEGQNVTLSCEQNLNHDAMYWYRQDPGQGLRLIYYSQIVNDFQKGDIAEGYSVSREKKESFPLTVTSAQKNPTAFYLCASSIEGGWQPQHFGDGTRLSIL.

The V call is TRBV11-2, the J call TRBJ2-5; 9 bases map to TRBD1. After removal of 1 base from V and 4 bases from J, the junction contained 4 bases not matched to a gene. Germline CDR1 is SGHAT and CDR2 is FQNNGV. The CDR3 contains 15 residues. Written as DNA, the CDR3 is TGTGCCAGCAGCTTAGGGGGGACAGGGACAGAGACCCAGTACTTC. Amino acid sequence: CASSLGGTGTETQYF.

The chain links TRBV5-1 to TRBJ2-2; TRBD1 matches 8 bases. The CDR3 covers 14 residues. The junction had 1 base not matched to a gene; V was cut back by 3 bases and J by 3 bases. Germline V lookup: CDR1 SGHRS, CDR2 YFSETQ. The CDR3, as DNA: TGCGCCAGCAGCTCGGGACAGGACACCGGGGAGCTGTTTTTT. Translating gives CASSSGQDTGELFF.

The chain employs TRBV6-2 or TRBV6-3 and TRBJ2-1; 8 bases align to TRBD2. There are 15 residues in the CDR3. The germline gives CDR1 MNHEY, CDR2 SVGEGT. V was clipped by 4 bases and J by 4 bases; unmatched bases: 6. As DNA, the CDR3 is TGTGCCAGCAGTTTGGTCAGCGGGGGTTACAATGAGCAGTTCTTC. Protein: CASSLVSGGYNEQFF.

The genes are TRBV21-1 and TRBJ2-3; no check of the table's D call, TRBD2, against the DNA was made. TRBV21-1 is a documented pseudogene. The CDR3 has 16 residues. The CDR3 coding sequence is TGTGCCAGCAGCCTCCGTCGAGGGACTCGCACAGATACGCAGTATTTT. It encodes CASSLRRGTRTDTQYF.

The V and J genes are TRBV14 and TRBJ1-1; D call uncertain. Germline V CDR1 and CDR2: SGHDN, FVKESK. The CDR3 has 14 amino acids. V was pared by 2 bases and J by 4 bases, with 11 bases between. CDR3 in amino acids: CASSQMISSTEAFF. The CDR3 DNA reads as TGTGCCAGCAGCCAAATGATCTCCAGCACTGAAGCTTTCTTT.